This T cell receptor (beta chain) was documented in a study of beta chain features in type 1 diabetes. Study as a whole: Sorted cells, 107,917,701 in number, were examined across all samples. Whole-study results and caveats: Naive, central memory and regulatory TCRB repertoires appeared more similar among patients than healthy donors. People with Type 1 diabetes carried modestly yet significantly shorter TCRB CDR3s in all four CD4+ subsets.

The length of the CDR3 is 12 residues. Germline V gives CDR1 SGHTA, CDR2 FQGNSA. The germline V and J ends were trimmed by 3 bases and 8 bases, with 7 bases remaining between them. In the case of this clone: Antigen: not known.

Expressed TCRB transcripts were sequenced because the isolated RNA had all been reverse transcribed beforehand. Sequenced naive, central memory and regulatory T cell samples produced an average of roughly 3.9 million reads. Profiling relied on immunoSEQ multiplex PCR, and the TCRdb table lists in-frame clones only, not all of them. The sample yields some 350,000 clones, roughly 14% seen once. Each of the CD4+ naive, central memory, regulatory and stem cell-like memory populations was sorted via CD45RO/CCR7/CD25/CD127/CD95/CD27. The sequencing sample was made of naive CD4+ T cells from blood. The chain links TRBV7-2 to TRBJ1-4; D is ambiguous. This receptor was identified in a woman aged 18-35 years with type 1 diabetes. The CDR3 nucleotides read TGTGCCAGCAGCTTCTACAGCGAAAAACTGTTTTTT. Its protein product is CASSFYSEKLFF.